One sample yielded the 2 T cell receptor beta chains listed below, sequenced in a study of beta chain features in type 1 diabetes. Of the isolated RNA, all was reverse transcribed, and so the sequenced material was expressed TCRB transcripts. Only in-frame clones appear in the TCRdb table, and some are missing; sequencing was by immunoSEQ multiplex PCR. The repertoire holds approximately 250,000 clones, with around 14% as singletons. Sample: naive CD4+ T cells from blood. The origin of the receptors is a woman in her thirties or forties in good health.

V and J are TRBV18 and TRBJ2-4, with TRBD1 matching over 7 bases. This CDR3 region has 14 residues. Looked up from germline, CDR1 is KGHSH and CDR2 is LQKENI. The V segment lost 2 bases and the J segment 4 bases; nucleotides outside the gene matches: 2. The CDR3 reads CASSPTGQKNIQYF. The CDR3 DNA reads as TGTGCCAGCTCACCAACGGGACAGAAAAACATTCAGTACTTC.

The chain carries TRBV5-8 and TRBJ2-7; D is perhaps TRBD2 (7 bases). The V and J ends lost 4 bases and 2 bases respectively, with 13 bases between them. This CDR3 is 14 amino acids long. Looked up from germline, CDR1 is SGHTS and CDR2 is YDEGEE. The CDR3 sequence is CASSRRGPAYEQYF. The CDR3 DNA reads as TGTGCCAGCAGCCGGCGGGGGCCTGCCTACGAGCAGTACTTC.